These 11 T cell receptor beta chains share one sample of origin, sequenced in a study of blood T cell repertoires in COVID-19. Only in-frame clones appear in the TCRdb table, and some are missing; sequencing was by immunoSEQ multiplex PCR. The sample holds tens of thousands of clones; around 88% are singletons and the top ten take 3.7%. The sequencing input was peripheral blood. All receptors come from a human donor in a cohort sampled during active COVID-19.

The chain carries TRBV6-4 and TRBJ1-1; TRBD1 matches at 8 bases. Germline loops: CDR1 MRHNA, CDR2 SNTAGT. The J segment lost 1 base and the V segment lost 2 bases, leaving 0 bases of the junction unmatched. There are 14 residues in the CDR3. CDR3 in amino acids: CASSDGTGNTEAFF. In nucleotides, the CDR3 is TGTGCCAGCAGTGACGGGACAGGGAACACTGAAGCTTTCTTT.

This chain uses TRBV6-1 with TRBJ2-2; D possibly corresponds to TRBD2 (5 bases). Trimming stripped 0 bases from V and 3 bases from J, with 5 bases between. This CDR3 has 14 residues. Germline CDR1 is MNHNS and CDR2 is SASEGT. The CDR3 bases are TGTGCCAGCAGTGAAGCGGGAGACACCGGGGAGCTGTTTTTT. Translating gives CASSEAGDTGELFF.

The rearrangement links TRBV10-3 to TRBJ2-1; TRBD1 matches 8 bases. The V and J ends lost 4 bases and 9 bases, in that order; junction bases with no gene match: 8. Germline CDR1 ENHRY, CDR2 SYGVKD. This CDR3 region has 14 residues. The CDR3 DNA follows: TGTGCCATCAGTGTCGACAGGGGACGTGGTGAGCAGTTCTTC. This sequence encodes CAISVDRGRGEQFF.

The gene calls are TRBV5-6 and TRBJ2-7; 10 bases map to TRBD2. Germline V gene sequence: CDR1 SGHDT, CDR2 YYEEEE. The CDR3 totals 15 residues. V lost 1 base, J lost 3 bases, and 4 bases stayed unmatched. CDR3 loop: CASSLSGGAVYEQYF. CDR3 nucleotide sequence: TGTGCCAGCAGCTTGAGCGGGGGGGCCGTCTACGAGCAGTACTTC.

The chain couples TRBV5-1 to TRBJ2-5; D is possibly TRBD1 (6 bases). Trimming shortened V by 0 bases and J by 5 bases, and 20 bases separated the two germline ends. The length of the CDR3 is 17 residues. Germline assignment: CDR1 SGHRS and CDR2 YFSETQ. The CDR3 protein is CASSLGQGHLMGETQYF. CDR3 nucleotide sequence: TGCGCCAGCAGCTTGGGTCAGGGGCACCTCATGGGGGAGACCCAGTACTTC.

The chain joins TRBV4-2 to TRBJ2-2; the D gene is possibly TRBD2 (5 bases). The V and J ends lost 4 bases and 2 bases respectively, with 11 bases between them. The CDR3 runs to 15 residues. Germline CDR1 is LGHNA and CDR2 is YNFKEQ. Written as DNA, the CDR3 is TGTGCCAGCAGCCGCTCGGGGATTAACACCGGGGAGCTGTTTTTT. Its translation is CASSRSGINTGELFF.

This clone was seen more than once but under ten times. V gene TRBV18 combines with J gene TRBJ2-1; the D gene is possibly TRBD2 (5 bases). The V gene's germline CDR1 is KGHSH and CDR2 LQKENI. The CDR3 is 16 residues long. The V and J ends lost 3 bases and 4 bases respectively, with 16 bases between them. The CDR3 bases are TGTGCCAGCTCACCTCCGACTAACCGCCTATACAATGAGCAGTTCTTC. Translation: CASSPPTNRLYNEQFF.

V is TRBV6-6 and J is TRBJ2-1; D remains ambiguous. V gave up 6 bases and J gave up 3 bases, with 15 bases separating them. The germline gives CDR1 MNHNY, CDR2 SVGAGI (reference sequence). The CDR3 has 15 residues. The CDR3 nucleotides are TGTGCCAGCAGGGTTAGGAGCCCCGACTACAATGAGCAGTTCTTC. Amino acids: CASRVRSPDYNEQFF.

The V gene is TRBV10-3, the J gene TRBJ1-2; D not certain. Trimming pared 5 bases from V and 4 bases from J, leaving 11 bases between. The CDR3 has 13 amino acids. Germline loops: CDR1 ENHRY, CDR2 SYGVKD. In DNA, the CDR3 is TGTGCCATCAGTTCCAAGGGAGGCTATGGCTACACCTTC. Translation gives CAISSKGGYGYTF.

Comment on this clone: A junction boundary mismatches the germline segment, possibly from a read error. The J gene is TRBJ2-7, the V gene TRBV11-3; possible D gene TRBD1, 6 bases. Per germline, CDR1 SGHNT and CDR2 YENEEA. The CDR3 sequence is 14 residues long. The chain's CDR3 is CASSLDRHSYEQYF. The DNA of the CDR3 is TGTGCCAGCAGCCTAGACAGGCACTCCTACGAGCAGTACTTC.

The CDR3 DNA reads as TGCGCCAGCAGCTCAGGGACAGGGGCTGAAGCTTTCTTT. Protein: CASSSGTGAEAFF. This rearrangement joins TRBV5-1 to TRBJ1-1, with TRBD1 matching 10 bases. CDR1 SGHRS and CDR2 YFSETQ come from the germline V gene. J lost 6 bases, V lost 3 bases, and 2 bases had no gene match. The CDR3 totals 13 residues.